This record covers a single TCR beta chain. The antigen is undetermined. Libraries were prepared by immunoSEQ multiplex PCR; TCRdb keeps only in-frame clonotypes and omits some of them. The top ten hold 1.6% of the sample, which has under 70,000 clones, approximately 80% seen once. Time point of the sample: pretreatment peripheral blood. Patients were diagnosed with urothelial carcinoma, either locally advanced or metastatic. The data derive from a study of PD-L1 blockade in urothelial cancer. Whole-study context: Blood analyses occurred 3 weeks (second dose) and 6 weeks post treatment start. Study conclusions and caveats: A pretreatment blood TCR clonality that fell below the median predicted better progression-free and overall survival.

The CDR3 is 13 amino acids. The germline CDR1 and CDR2 sequences are LNHDA and SQIVND (reference sequence). V lost 5 bases and J lost 6, with 13 bases in between. This chain joins TRBV19 and TRBJ1-1, with a weak D call TRBD1 (5 bases). The sequence came from a man between 65 and 80 years old with urothelial cancer. The sample was PBMCs, taken around atezolizumab (anti-PD-L1) treatment. The CDR3 is CASSDTRGAEAFF. For the CDR3, the DNA is TGTGCCAGTAGTGACACCCGGGGGGCTGAAGCTTTCTTT.